The sequence of this TCR beta chain was determined in a study of CD8 T cells in ankylosing spondylitis (dated by TCRdb to the late 2010s). As for the study more broadly: To find TCR variants linked to disease, the study profiled T cell receptor beta repertoires in ankylosing spondylitis patients and healthy donors. In total, the full study cohort was made up of roughly 110 healthy donors and 25 ankylosing spondylitis patients. Samples of peripheral blood were taken, and for ankylosing spondylitis patients, synovial fluid was collected as well. General conclusions and limits of the study: Some motif variants were previously reported in synovial fluid and blood of reactive arthritis patients, suggesting common disease-initiation mechanisms. According to the report, matched synovial fluid samples from ankylosing spondylitis patients were significantly enriched for the disease-linked clones. Blood from ankylosing spondylitis patients appeared to be characterized by a TCR beta motif made up of about 8 highly homologous amino acid variants. The disease-linked clones showed a CD8+ phenotype and occurred at relatively low frequencies in peripheral blood.

Concerning this clonotype: Its antigen is unknown. Per-base quality was not reported, and no clone a single base away is much larger than it.

The cysteine opens and the phenylalanine closes a CDR3 of 16 amino acids. The read is trimmed to its CDR3 DNA, 48 bases read in frame from base 1. CDR1 and CDR2, per the germline V gene, are MNHEY and SVGAGI. V ends up 2 bases short and J 3 bases short, with an unmatched junction base count of 7. TCRdb records Illumina HiSeq 2500 as the sequencer. Quantitative 5'-RACE with molecular barcodes was the method used to prepare the TCR beta libraries. In the paper's pipeline: Disease-linked TCR variants were identified with a new computational method built on a probabilistic model of VDJ rearrangement. Using fastp trimming at Q25 and MiXCR clonotype assembly, TCRdb reanalyzed the public sequencing data and kept in-frame beta chains. Every CDR3 protein is listed once, alongside the most common genes and DNA of its rows. These V and J calls derive from TCRdb rather than the authors' analysis. Within this sample are 100,000 to 150,000 distinct CDR3 sequences, with approximately 17% of them counted one time only. 25% to 40% of the sample is in the top ten clones.

The TCR comes from a male donor with ankylosing spondylitis. Sequencing was done on a sample of blood, either unsorted or a sorted T cell fraction (not recorded which). The chain couples TRBV6-5 to TRBJ2-1; 7 bases in between match TRBD2. The sequenced DNA: TGTGCCAGCAGTTACCCCTGGGTAGCGGGCTACAATGAGCAGTTCTTC. Its protein is CASSYPWVAGYNEQFF.